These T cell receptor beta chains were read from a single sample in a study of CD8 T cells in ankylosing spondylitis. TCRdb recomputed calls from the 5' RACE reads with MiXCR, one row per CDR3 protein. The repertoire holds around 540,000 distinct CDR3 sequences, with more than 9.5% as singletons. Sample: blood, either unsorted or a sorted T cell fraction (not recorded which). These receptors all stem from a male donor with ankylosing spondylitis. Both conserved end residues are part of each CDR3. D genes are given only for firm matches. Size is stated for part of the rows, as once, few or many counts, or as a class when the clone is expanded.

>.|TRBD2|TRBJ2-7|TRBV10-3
CAISESRGSGSYEQYF
TGTGCCATCAGTGAGTCGAGGGGTAGCGGGAGTTACGAGCAGTACTTC
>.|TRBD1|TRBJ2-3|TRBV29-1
CSVERTGLSTDTQYF
TGCAGCGTGGAGCGGACAGGGCTTAGCACAGATACGCAGTATTTT
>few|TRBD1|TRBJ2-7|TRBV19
CASKPGPGTASYEQYF
TGTGCCAGTAAGCCGGGGCCCGGGACAGCTTCCTACGAGCAGTACTTC
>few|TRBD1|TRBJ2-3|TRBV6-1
CASSRTGTGGGDTQYF
TGTGCCAGCAGTCGTACCGGGACAGGGGGTGGAGATACGCAGTATTTT
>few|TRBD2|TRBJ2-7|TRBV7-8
CASSLTSHRSYEQYF
TGTGCCAGCAGCCTGACTAGCCACCGTTCCTACGAGCAGTACTTC
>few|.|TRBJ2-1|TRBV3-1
CASSQAAQGEFF
TGTGCCAGCAGCCAAGCTGCGCAGGGTGAGTTCTTC
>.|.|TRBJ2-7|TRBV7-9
CASSLHPGEQYF
TGTGCCAGCAGCTTACATCCGGGGGAGCAGTACTTC
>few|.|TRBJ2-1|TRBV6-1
CASSTDSYNEQFF
TGTGCCAGCAGTACAGACTCCTACAATGAGCAGTTCTTC
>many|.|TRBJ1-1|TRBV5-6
CASSLVGFTAFF
TGTGCCAGCAGCCTGGTCGGATTTACAGCTTTCTTT
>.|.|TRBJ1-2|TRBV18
CASSPGPGGYTF
TGTGCCAGCTCACCGGGACCGGGGGGCTACACCTTC
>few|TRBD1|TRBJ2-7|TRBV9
CASSGRQGGNLDEQYF
TGTGCCAGCAGCGGCCGACAGGGGGGAAATCTGGACGAGCAGTACTTC
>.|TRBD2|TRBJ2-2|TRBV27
CASSLYNGAGGPSDTGELFF
TGTGCCAGCAGCCTGTATAATGGGGCGGGAGGGCCCTCTGACACCGGGGAGCTGTTTTTT
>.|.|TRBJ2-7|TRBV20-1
CSASGAENSYEQYF
TGCAGTGCCAGTGGGGCGGAGAACTCCTACGAGCAGTACTTC
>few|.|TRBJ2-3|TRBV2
CASSLRRTTDTQYF
TGTGCCAGCAGTCTTAGGCGGACGACAGATACGCAGTATTTT
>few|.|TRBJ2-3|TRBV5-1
CASSSGGRGRTSTDTQYF
TGCGCCAGCAGCTCCGGTGGTCGGGGCAGAACTAGCACAGATACGCAGTATTTT
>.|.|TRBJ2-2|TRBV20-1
CSVLQNTGELFF
TGCAGTGTCCTCCAGAACACCGGGGAGCTGTTTTTT
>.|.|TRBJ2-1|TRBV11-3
CASSLAQAAGEYNEQFF
TGTGCCAGCAGCTTAGCCCAGGCGGCAGGGGAGTACAATGAGCAGTTCTTC
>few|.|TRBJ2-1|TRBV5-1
CASRQGWSEQFF
TGCGCCAGCAGGCAGGGATGGAGTGAGCAGTTCTTC
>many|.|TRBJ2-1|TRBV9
CASSVGGLAELNEQFF
TGTGCCAGCAGCGTAGGGGGGCTAGCGGAACTCAATGAGCAGTTCTTC
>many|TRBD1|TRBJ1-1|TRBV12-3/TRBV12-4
CASTGTVMNTEAFF
TGTGCCAGCACAGGGACAGTCATGAACACTGAAGCTTTCTTT
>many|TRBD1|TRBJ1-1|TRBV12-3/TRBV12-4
CASSLGGGDPEAFF
TGTGCCAGCAGTTTAGGAGGGGGCGACCCTGAAGCTTTCTTT
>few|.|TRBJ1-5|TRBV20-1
CSVGGTPEKPQHF
TGCAGTGTAGGCGGGACACCAGAAAAGCCCCAGCATTTT
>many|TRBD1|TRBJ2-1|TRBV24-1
CATSDSGTGNYNEQFF
TGTGCCACCAGTGATTCCGGGACAGGGAACTACAATGAGCAGTTCTTC
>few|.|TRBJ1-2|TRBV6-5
CASIGRNYGYTF
TGTGCCAGCATAGGACGGAACTATGGCTACACCTTC
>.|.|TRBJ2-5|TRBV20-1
CSARKSDGKETQYF
TGCAGTGCTAGAAAGTCGGACGGAAAAGAGACCCAGTACTTC
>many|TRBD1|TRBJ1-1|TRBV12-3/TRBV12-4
CASLDRGTEAFF
TGTGCCAGCCTTGACAGGGGGACTGAAGCTTTCTTT
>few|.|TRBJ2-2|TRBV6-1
CASSPTGRTNTGELFF
TGTGCCAGCAGTCCTACCGGGAGAACGAACACCGGGGAGCTGTTTTTT
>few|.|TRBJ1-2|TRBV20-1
CSASIIKGDYGYTF
TGCAGTGCTAGTATCATCAAGGGGGACTATGGCTACACCTTC
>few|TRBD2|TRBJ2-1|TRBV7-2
CASRGGGVNEQFF
TGTGCCAGCAGGGGGGGAGGGGTCAATGAGCAGTTCTTC
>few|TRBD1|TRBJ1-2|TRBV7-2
CASSSAGTGAHGYTF
TGTGCCAGCAGCTCAGCCGGGACAGGGGCCCATGGCTACACCTTC
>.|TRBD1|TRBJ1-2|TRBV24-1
CATSEDRGRGYTF
TGTGCCACCAGTGAGGACAGGGGGCGAGGCTACACCTTC
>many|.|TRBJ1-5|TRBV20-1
CSASDQWNSNQPQHF
TGCAGTGCTAGCGACCAGTGGAATAGCAATCAGCCCCAGCATTTT
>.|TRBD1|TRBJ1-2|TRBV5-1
CASSLWVRGNYGYTF
TGCGCCAGCAGCTTGTGGGTCAGGGGGAACTATGGCTACACCTTC
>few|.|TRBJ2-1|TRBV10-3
CAITAEGASEQFF
TGTGCCATCACCGCGGAGGGGGCTAGTGAGCAGTTCTTC
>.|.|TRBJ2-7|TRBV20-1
CSARDPVSYEQYF
TGCAGTGCTAGAGATCCGGTCTCCTACGAGCAGTACTTC
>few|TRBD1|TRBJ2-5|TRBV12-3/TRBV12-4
CASKLGTGGETQYF
TGTGCCAGCAAGCTAGGGACAGGGGGAGAGACCCAGTACTTC
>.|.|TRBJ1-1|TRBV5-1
CASRLDGLNTEAFF
TGCGCCAGCCGCTTGGACGGCTTGAACACTGAAGCTTTCTTT
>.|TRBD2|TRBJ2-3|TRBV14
CASSPPRRTSGMDTQYF
TGTGCCAGCAGCCCCCCGAGACGGACTAGCGGGATGGATACGCAGTATTTT
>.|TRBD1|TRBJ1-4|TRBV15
CATSKGGGVEKLFF
TGTGCCACCAGCAAAGGAGGGGGCGTTGAAAAACTGTTTTTT
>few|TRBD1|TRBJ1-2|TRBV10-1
CASSNDRAYGYTF
TGCGCCAGCAGCAACGACAGGGCTTATGGCTACACCTTC
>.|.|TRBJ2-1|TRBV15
CATTSYGARNEQFF
TGTGCCACCACCAGTTATGGAGCGCGCAATGAGCAGTTCTTC
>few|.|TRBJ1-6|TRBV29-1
CSVSGGGNSPLHF
TGCAGCGTCTCCGGCGGGGGTAATTCACCCCTCCACTTT
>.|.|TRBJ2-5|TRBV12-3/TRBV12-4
CASTQSAPRGSQYF
TGTGCCAGCACTCAATCAGCGCCAAGAGGGTCCCAGTACTTC
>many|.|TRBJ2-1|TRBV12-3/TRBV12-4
CASHNYNEQFF
TGTGCCAGCCACAACTACAATGAGCAGTTCTTC
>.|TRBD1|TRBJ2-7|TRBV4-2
CASSQAGTGFYEQYF
TGTGCCAGCAGCCAAGCAGGGACAGGTTTCTACGAGCAGTACTTC
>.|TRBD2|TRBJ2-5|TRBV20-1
CSARGTSGKETQYF
TGCAGTGCTAGAGGGACTAGCGGGAAGGAGACCCAGTACTTC
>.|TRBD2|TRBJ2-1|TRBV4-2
CASSPNLLAGEQFF
TGTGCCAGCAGCCCGAACTTACTAGCGGGTGAGCAGTTCTTC
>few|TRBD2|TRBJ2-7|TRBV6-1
CASRDPRAGGPGEQYF
TGTGCCAGCAGGGACCCTCGAGCGGGAGGGCCCGGGGAGCAGTACTTC
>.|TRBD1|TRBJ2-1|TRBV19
CASSITGVQFF
TGTGCCAGTAGTATTACAGGGGTGCAGTTCTTC
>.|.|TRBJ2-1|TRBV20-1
CSALGRDPLRVYNEQFF
TGCAGTGCCCTCGGCCGGGACCCACTTAGGGTCTACAATGAGCAGTTCTTC
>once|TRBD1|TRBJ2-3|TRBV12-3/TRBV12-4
CASGSRQGPDTQYF
TGTGCCAGCGGTTCCAGACAGGGCCCAGATACGCAGTATTTT
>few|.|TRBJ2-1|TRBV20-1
CSADGPGQESSYNEQFF
TGCAGTGCTGACGGACCCGGCCAAGAATCGTCCTACAATGAGCAGTTCTTC